What follows are 14 T cell receptor beta chains derived from one specimen sequenced in a study of blood T cell repertoires in COVID-19. The data were produced by immunoSEQ multiplex PCR, yet TCRdb's version contains in-frame clones alone and is incomplete. The repertoire holds approximately 77,000 clones, with 86% as singletons. Input material: peripheral blood. These receptor sequences come from a man aged 25-40 years with acute or convalescent COVID-19.

The gene calls are TRBV20-1 and TRBJ1-2; D is undetermined. The length of the CDR3 is 11 residues. Germline V gives CDR1 DFQATT, CDR2 SNEGSKA (reference sequence). Trimming shortened V by 6 bases and J by 8 bases, and 13 bases separated the two germline ends. CDR3 in DNA: TGCAGTGCGGATACAGCTGGGGGCTACACCTTC. This translates into CSADTAGGYTF.

The rearrangement joins TRBV18 to TRBJ1-6; TRBD1 matches 7 bases. CDR1 is KGHSH, CDR2 LQKENI, per germline. The CDR3 extends over 15 amino acids. V dropped 5 bases and J dropped 5; count of bases not matched to a gene: 6. CDR3 nucleotides: TGTGCCAGCTCATCGACCGGGACAGATAATTCACCCCTCCACTTT. It codes for CASSSTGTDNSPLHF.

This clone was seen more than once but under ten times. DNA for the CDR3: TGTGCCAGCAGCCCCAACTACCAAAATCAGCCCCAGCATTTT. Protein product: CASSPNYQNQPQHF. The chain carries TRBV7-6 and TRBJ1-5; D call uncertain. The germline V and J ends were trimmed by 5 bases and 4 bases, with 12 bases remaining between them. The CDR3 spans 14 residues. Germline V lookup: CDR1 SGHVS, CDR2 FNYEAQ.

This rearrangement joins TRBV3-1 (or the pseudogene TRBV3-2) to TRBJ2-3, with 7 nucleotides matching TRBD1. Germline V CDR1 and CDR2: LGHDT, YNNKEL (reference sequence). V trimming: 3 bases; J trimming: 2 bases; junction bases outside the gene matches: 8. The CDR3 is 16 residues long. DNA of the CDR3: TGTGCCAGCAGCCAGGCCGGGACAGCCTCCACAGATACGCAGTATTTT. Amino acids: CASSQAGTASTDTQYF.

V is TRBV9 and J is TRBJ2-7; 8 bases map to TRBD2. Germline CDR1 reads SGDLS; CDR2 reads YYNGEE. The CDR3 has 19 amino acids. After removal of 4 bases from V and 6 bases from J, the junction contained 24 bases not matched to a gene. The CDR3 DNA is TGTGCCAGCAGCCCTGGGACCCGGGAGGGCTCCCTCTCGTTGGTCGAGCAGTACTTC. Protein: CASSPGTREGSLSLVEQYF. Drawing the rest from reference TRBV9 and TRBJ2-7, the complete variable domain is DSGVTQTPKHLITATGQRVTLRCSPRSGDLSVYWYQQSLDQGLQFLIQYYNGEERAKGNILERFSAQQFPDLHSELNLSSLELGDSALYFCASSPGTREGSLSLVEQYFGPGTRLTVT.

The chain combines TRBV3-1 (or the pseudogene TRBV3-2) with TRBJ1-1; 8 bases are shared with TRBD1. J was trimmed by 0 bases and V by 4 bases; bases with no gene match: 1. Germline lookup yields CDR1 LGHDT and CDR2 YNNKEL (reference sequence). The CDR3 totals 14 residues. CDR3 in DNA: TGTGCCAGCAGCCCGGACAGGGTGAACACTGAAGCTTTCTTT. This translates into CASSPDRVNTEAFF.

The chain couples TRBV28 to TRBJ1-3, with D tentatively TRBD1 (5 bases). Germline V gene data show CDR1 as MDHEN and CDR2 as SYDVKM. The CDR3 loop spans 14 amino acids. V lost 10 bases, J lost 0 bases, and 13 bases lay in between. The CDR3 region is CATTDRSSGNTIYF. CDR3 sequence (DNA): TGTGCCACCACCGACAGATCCTCTGGAAACACCATATATTTT.

The V gene is TRBV4-1, the J gene TRBJ1-3; possible D gene TRBD1, 5 bases. V lost 8 bases and J 1 base, leaving 15 bases between the germline ends. Germline lookup yields CDR1 MGHRA and CDR2 YSYEKL. This CDR3 is built from 15 residues. CDR3: CASGRQGLSGNTIYF. CDR3 in DNA: TGCGCCAGCGGCCGTCAGGGACTGTCTGGAAACACCATATATTTT.

This clone was detected only once. The CDR3 DNA is TGTGCCAGCAGCTTAGACCTAGCGGGATACACCGGGGAGCTGTTTTTT. Protein: CASSLDLAGYTGELFF. The J gene is TRBJ2-2, the V gene TRBV5-6; 9 bases agree with TRBD2. The CDR3 totals 16 residues. The J segment lost 3 bases and the V segment lost 2 bases, leaving 5 bases of the junction unmatched. The germline CDR1 and CDR2 sequences are SGHDT and YYEEEE.

The chain employs TRBV27 and TRBJ1-2; 8 nucleotides match TRBD1. Germline-derived CDR1 and CDR2 are MNHEY and SMNVEV (reference sequence). Germline trimming cut 3 bases from V and 4 bases from J; bases unmatched to any gene: 1. The CDR3 extends over 13 amino acids. The CDR3 protein is CASSFGQGYGYTF. The CDR3 region has the DNA TGTGCCAGCAGTTTCGGACAGGGCTATGGCTACACCTTC.

The J gene is TRBJ2-1, the V gene TRBV19; D ambiguous. Trimming stripped 0 bases from V and 12 bases from J, with 15 bases between. This CDR3 is 14 amino acids long. CDR1 and CDR2 from the germline V gene are LNHDA and SQIVND (reference sequence). This CDR3 is CASSIDRSGSPQFF. DNA of the CDR3: TGTGCCAGTAGTATAGATCGGAGTGGGTCCCCGCAGTTCTTC.

CDR3 nucleotide sequence: TGTGCCAGCAGCGGAGCAGTTTCCAATCAGCCCCAGCATTTT. Its protein product is CASSGAVSNQPQHF. J is TRBJ1-5 and V is TRBV3-1 (or the pseudogene TRBV3-2); D is undetermined. From germline, CDR1 is LGHDT and CDR2 YNNKEL (reference sequence). This CDR3 has 14 amino acids. V lost 5 bases, J lost 3 bases, and 11 bases lay in between.

In the case of this clone: Within the sample, other DNA sequences also encode this same CDR3. The V gene is TRBV2, the J gene TRBJ1-6; no definite D call. Trimming pared 3 bases from V and 6 bases from J, leaving 9 bases between. Germline V gene data show CDR1 as SNHLY and CDR2 as FYNNEI. The CDR3 has 14 residues. CDR3 sequence (DNA): TGTGCCAGCAGTGAGGGCAGGATTAATTCACCCCTCCACTTT. It codes for CASSEGRINSPLHF.

On this clone: At one boundary the junction diverges from the germline segment, which might be a read error. The chain joins TRBV29-1 to TRBJ2-1; either TRBD1 or TRBD2 may supply D (5 bases each). The CDR3 runs 15 residues. The V gene's germline CDR1 is SQVTM and CDR2 ANQGSEA. This chain's CDR3 is CSFEGDGSSYNEQFF. CDR3 bases: TGCAGCTTTGAAGGGGATGGGAGCTCCTACAATGAGCAGTTCTTC.